One sample yielded the 4 T cell receptor beta chains listed below, sequenced in a study of shared clonotypes between healthy human individuals. Naivety among CD8 cells was defined by CD45RO negativity and positive CCR7 selection, thereby excluding terminally differentiated effector memory CD45RA+ cells. Clones were read by immunoSEQ multiplex PCR, and TCRdb kept only the in-frame ones, dropping some. The table has about 800,000 clones, about 96% seen once. The specimen was naive CD8+ T cells sorted from blood. The receptors were sampled from a man between 25 and 39 years old in good health.

The chain recombines TRBV11-2 with TRBJ2-7, with D possibly matching TRBD1 (5 bases). V was shortened by 7 bases and J by 1 base, with 8 bases between the two germline ends. CDR3 length: 12 residues. Per germline, CDR1 SGHAT and CDR2 FQNNGV. CDR3 sequence: CASTPGSYEQYF. The DNA of the CDR3 is TGTGCCAGCACCCCAGGGTCCTACGAGCAGTACTTC.

V usage is TRBV9 and J usage is TRBJ2-2, with a possible D match to TRBD2 (6 bases). The germline V gene has CDR1 SGDLS and CDR2 YYNGEE. Trimming shortened V by 8 bases and J by 3 bases, and 23 bases separated the two germline ends. The CDR3 is made up of 17 amino acids. CDR3 nucleotide sequence: TGTGCCAGTAACCCAGGTTTAACGGGAGAGTACACCGGGGAGCTGTTTTTT. Translated, it gives CASNPGLTGEYTGELFF.

This chain joins TRBV7-8 and TRBJ2-7; D is perhaps TRBD2 (5 bases). CDR1 and CDR2 (germline): SGHVS, FQNEAQ. This CDR3 is 14 amino acids long. Trimming shortened V by 8 bases and J by 0 bases, and 14 bases separated the two germline ends. CDR3 amino acids: CASGGTYSSYEQYF. CDR3 nucleotides: TGTGCCAGCGGAGGCACCTACAGCTCCTACGAGCAGTACTTC.

V is TRBV7-9 and J is TRBJ1-4; a possible D gene is TRBD1 (5 bases). Germline CDR1 and CDR2: SEHNR and FQNEAQ (reference sequence). The CDR3 has 14 amino acids. V lost 4 bases and J 7 bases, leaving 13 bases between the germline ends. The DNA for the CDR3 is TGTGCCAGCAGCTACAGGTCTGGCAGTGAAAAACTGTTTTTT. Translation: CASSYRSGSEKLFF.